This paragraph reports one T cell receptor beta chain. This specimen comes from a study of shared clonotypes between healthy human individuals. V lost 0 bases and J 4 bases, leaving 5 bases between the germline ends. The CDR3 totals 13 residues. Germline V gene data show CDR1 as SGHDT and CDR2 as YYEEEE. Here immunoSEQ multiplex PCR was the method, and the copy in TCRdb shows in-frame clones only, minus some. The table shows roughly 2 million clones, with roughly 94% occurring only once. The chain employs TRBV5-6 and TRBJ1-5; D uncertain. The source is a man in his late teens or twenties in good health. The sample comprised naive CD4+ T cells sorted from blood. Subset meaning: CD45RA+ positively selected. This chain's CDR3 is CASSLALNQPQHF. DNA of the CDR3: TGTGCCAGCAGCTTGGCCCTGAATCAGCCCCAGCATTTT. Combining the CDR3 with reference TRBV5-6 and TRBJ1-5 gives the whole variable domain DAGVTQSPTHLIKTRGQQVTLRCSPKSGHDTVSWYQQALGQGPQFIFQYYEEEERQRGNFPDRFSGHQFPNYSSELNVNALLLGDSALYLCASSLALNQPQHFGDGTRLSIL.